The 27 T cell receptor beta chains listed next were all sequenced from one sample in a study of T cells in Graves' hyperthyroidism and ophthalmopathy. RNA transcripts were the template for amplifying TCR beta CDR3 regions. TCR CDR3 underwent first-round RT-PCR with the HTBI primer set. Each CDR3 protein gets one entry after TCRdb re-called the multiplex PCR reads with MiXCR. The data contain about 400,000 distinct CDR3 sequences, about 15% of them singletons. The sample taken for sequencing was blood. The receptor set was obtained from a woman between 18 and 30 years old with Graves' hyperthyroidism.

This clonotype was counted only a few times. Compared with germline, one end of the junction differs, possibly owing to a read error. V usage is TRBV28 and J usage is TRBJ2-3; D is unclear. CDR1 and CDR2 from the germline V gene are MDHEN and SYDVKM. This CDR3 spans 11 amino acids. The CDR3 region has the DNA TGTGCCTGCAGTTTCCCGGGTACGCAGTATTTT. Residues: CACSFPGTQYF.

This clonotype has a count of ten or more. The rearrangement uses TRBV3-1 and TRBJ1-6; tentative D call: TRBD1 (5 bases). Germline CDR1 reads LGHDT; CDR2 reads YNNKEL (reference sequence). The CDR3 has 15 residues. V lost 4 bases to trimming and J lost 9 bases, with 16 bases between them. The CDR3 loop reads CASSPLGRASSPLHF. The CDR3 DNA reads as TGTGCCAGCAGCCCCCTCGGCAGGGCTTCTTCACCCCTCCACTTT.

The rearrangement links TRBV19 to TRBJ1-1, with no clear D. The CDR3 contains 15 residues. Trimming stripped 3 bases from V and 4 bases from J, with 15 bases between. CDR1 and CDR2 from the germline V gene are LNHDA and SQIVND (reference sequence). The DNA of the CDR3 is TGTGCCAGTAGTATCGGGCGGGCGGTGGGCACTGAAGCTTTCTTT. Protein product: CASSIGRAVGTEAFF.

This clonotype turned up a few times. J is TRBJ2-3 and V is TRBV5-1, with D perhaps TRBD1 (6 bases). Germline V gives CDR1 SGHRS, CDR2 YFSETQ. The CDR3 has 15 amino acids. V was pared by 0 bases and J by 1 base, with 9 bases between. The chain's CDR3 is CASSLGTVGTDTQYF. CDR3 bases: TGCGCCAGCAGCTTGGGGACAGTTGGCACAGATACGCAGTATTTT.

The V call is TRBV7-2, the J call TRBJ1-2; a possible D gene is TRBD1 (5 bases). V was pared by 5 bases and J by 8 bases, with 18 bases between. The CDR3 spans 14 residues. Germline CDR1 SGHTA, CDR2 FQGNSA. The CDR3 sequence is CASSQGRVDKGYTF. CDR3 DNA: TGTGCCAGCAGCCAAGGCAGGGTAGATAAGGGCTACACCTTC.

This clonotype showed up just a few times. The chain combines TRBV11-2 with TRBJ1-3; no reliable D call. The CDR3 length is 15 residues. With 3 bases removed from V and 4 bases from J, the gap between germline ends came to 13 bases. Germline CDR1 SGHAT, CDR2 FQNNGV. The CDR3 here is CASSFQEWGGNTIYF. The CDR3 DNA follows: TGTGCCAGCAGCTTCCAGGAATGGGGAGGAAACACCATATATTTT.

In its sample, this clonotype was seen a few times. The V gene is TRBV2, the J gene TRBJ1-6; 10 bases fit TRBD1. The V segment lost 3 bases and the J segment 8 bases; nucleotides outside the gene matches: 4. Per the germline V gene, CDR1 is SNHLY and CDR2 is FYNNEI. The CDR3 length is 15 residues. CDR3 amino acids: CASSEDRGTYSPLHF. CDR3 in DNA: TGTGCCAGCAGTGAGGACAGGGGGACATATTCACCCCTCCACTTT.

Comment on this clonotype: A much larger clone lies a single base off, so this may be a read error. The gene calls are TRBV7-9 and TRBJ2-1; D remains unclear. Germline CDR1 and CDR2: SEHNR and FQNEAQ (reference sequence). CDR3 length: 13 residues. The CDR3 protein is CAGSLGQLNEQFF. For the CDR3, the DNA is TGTGCCGGCAGCTTAGGTCAGCTCAATGAGCAGTTCTTC.

This clonotype was detected only a few times. The chain has TRBV9 and TRBJ2-1; 8 positions match TRBD2. Trimming took 6 bases from V and 8 from J; bases not matched to a gene: 22. The germline V gene encodes CDR1 SGDLS and CDR2 YYNGEE. This CDR3 has 18 residues. Written as DNA, the CDR3 is TGTGCCAGCACTAAGTCCGGGACTAGTTATATCAGAGGGGATGAGCAGTTCTTC. This sequence encodes CASTKSGTSYIRGDEQFF.

Many counts were recorded for this clonotype. The chain joins TRBV6-6 to TRBJ2-1; TRBD2 might be the D (6 bases). V shed 0 bases and J shed 10 bases, with 19 bases lying between them. The CDR3 runs to 16 residues. Germline CDR1 reads MNHNY; CDR2 reads SVGAGI (reference sequence). The CDR3 here is CASSYSISLASTEQFF. The CDR3 DNA reads TGTGCCAGCAGTTACTCGATATCACTAGCCTCCACGGAGCAGTTCTTC.

This clonotype was detected ten times or more. The V and J genes are TRBV28 and TRBJ1-1; D is perhaps TRBD1 (6 bases). The V gene's germline CDR1 is MDHEN and CDR2 SYDVKM. The CDR3 is 13 residues long. V lost 10 bases to trimming and J lost 5 bases, with 17 bases between them. The CDR3 DNA reads as TGTGCCACAATTCTAGGCAGGGGTACTGAAGCTTTCTTT. It translates to CATILGRGTEAFF.

This clonotype was counted a few times. The chain couples TRBV20-1 to TRBJ1-5, with D possibly being TRBD1 (6 bases). Germline V CDR1 and CDR2: DFQATT, SNEGSKA (reference sequence). The V gene lost 6 bases and the J gene lost 4 bases, with 16 bases spanning the gap. The CDR3 is 14 amino acids. The DNA of the CDR3 is TGCAGTGCAAGAAGAGCAGGGGAAAATCAGCCCCAGCATTTT. Its translation: CSARRAGENQPQHF.

This clonotype was observed at least ten times. The chain recombines TRBV5-1 with TRBJ2-3, with no clear D. CDR3 size: 14 residues. Between the trimmed V and J ends, which lost 0 bases and 6 bases, there was a span of 11 bases. Germline-derived CDR1 and CDR2 are SGHRS and YFSETQ. CDR3 sequence (DNA): TGCGCCAGCAGCTTGGGTCTTAGTTTGGATACGCAGTATTTT. Its protein is CASSLGLSLDTQYF. The full variable domain, rest sourced from reference TRBV5-1 and TRBJ2-3, is KAGVTQTPRYLIKTRGQQVTLSCSPISGHRSVSWYQQTPGQGLQFLFEYFSETQRNKGNFPGRFSGRQFSNSRSEMNVSTLELGDSALYLCASSLGLSLDTQYFGPGTRLTVL.

At least ten counts were recorded for this clonotype. This chain uses TRBV28 with TRBJ1-2, with 7 positions matching TRBD1. V shed 8 bases and J 5 bases; nucleotides not matched to a gene: 5. The CDR3 runs to 12 residues. Germline CDR1 reads MDHEN; CDR2 reads SYDVKM. The CDR3 here is CASGWTGYGYTF. The CDR3 DNA sequence: TGTGCCAGCGGGTGGACAGGTTATGGCTACACCTTC.

This clonotype was counted many times. This chain connects TRBV11-2 to TRBJ2-2, with 10 positions matching TRBD2. In germline, CDR1 is SGHAT, CDR2 FQNNGV. The V gene end was trimmed by 1 base and the J gene end by 2 bases; junction bases not matched to a gene: 1. The CDR3 length is 16 residues. CDR3 bases: TGTGCCAGCAGCTTAGCTAGCGGGGGCAACACCGGGGAGCTGTTTTTT. It codes for CASSLASGGNTGELFF.

The rearrangement joins TRBV12-3 or TRBV12-4 to TRBJ2-1; D possibly corresponds to TRBD2 (5 bases). Trimming shortened V by 6 bases and J by 7 bases, and 10 bases separated the two germline ends. The CDR3 is made up of 12 amino acids. The CDR3 loop reads CASSRGWNEQFF. The CDR3, as DNA: TGTGCCAGCAGCCGCGGGTGGAATGAGCAGTTCTTC.

This clonotype was counted only a few times. The V call is TRBV9, the J call TRBJ1-2; weak D call: TRBD1 (5 bases). The CDR3 contains 13 residues. The germline CDR1 and CDR2 sequences are SGDLS and YYNGEE. V was shortened by 0 bases and J by 12 bases, with 15 bases between the two germline ends. CDR3 sequence reads: CASSVDPAGSDTF. Here the CDR3 DNA reads TGTGCCAGCAGCGTAGATCCCGCAGGGTCGGACACCTTC.

In its sample, this clonotype was seen a few times. This rearrangement joins TRBV5-1 to TRBJ1-5; 9 nucleotides match TRBD1. The germline V gene has CDR1 SGHRS and CDR2 YFSETQ. J was trimmed by 7 bases and V by 2 bases; bases with no gene match: 4. The CDR3 totals 14 residues. The CDR3 sequence is CASSFTTGGQPQHF. For the CDR3, the DNA is TGCGCCAGCAGCTTCACGACAGGGGGACAGCCCCAGCATTTT.

As for this clonotype: A read error may explain this, as a much larger clone is one base away. The chain couples TRBV5-1 to TRBJ1-1; no definite D call. V was pared by 7 bases and J by 1 base, with 11 bases between. The CDR3 is 13 amino acids. Per germline, CDR1 SGHRS and CDR2 YFSETQ. The CDR3 DNA reads TGCGCCAGCGGTTCCCAGGAGAACACTGAAGCTTTCTTT. Translated, it gives CASGSQENTEAFF.

This clonotype was counted a few times. The genes are TRBV27 and TRBJ2-7; maybe TRBD2 (6 bases). The V gene's germline CDR1 is MNHEY and CDR2 SMNVEV (reference sequence). The CDR3 runs 16 residues. V was trimmed by 0 bases and J by 1 base, leaving 13 bases between them. In nucleotides, the CDR3 is TGTGCCAGCAGTTTATCGATCCCTAGCGCTTCCTACGAGCAGTACTTC. It yields the protein CASSLSIPSASYEQYF.

The table lists this clonotype with many counts. The chain uses TRBV6-5 and TRBJ1-1; tentatively, D is TRBD1 (5 bases). V was cut by 3 bases and J by 4 bases, with 9 bases left in between. The CDR3 sequence is 13 residues long. The germline V gene encodes CDR1 MNHEY and CDR2 SVGAGI. In nucleotides, the CDR3 is TGTGCCAGCAGTTATACAGGTAGCACTGAAGCTTTCTTT. It encodes CASSYTGSTEAFF.

This chain joins TRBV9 and TRBJ2-1; 8 nucleotides match TRBD2. The V and J ends lost 1 base and 4 bases, in that order; junction bases with no gene match: 4. The CDR3 spans 15 residues. The germline CDR1 and CDR2 sequences are SGDLS and YYNGEE. CDR3 amino acids: CASSVRGGSYNEQFF. The CDR3 coding sequence is TGTGCCAGCAGCGTACGCGGGGGGTCTTACAATGAGCAGTTCTTC.

J is TRBJ2-5 and V is TRBV28; the match to TRBD2 covers 10 bases. CDR3 length: 16 amino acids. Trimming at V came to 2 bases and at J to 4 bases, leaving 7 bases not matched to a gene. CDR1 is MDHEN and CDR2 is SYDVKM in the germline V gene. The CDR3 here is CASSLSGRAQGETQYF. The CDR3, as DNA: TGTGCCAGCAGTTTAAGCGGGAGGGCCCAGGGAGAGACCCAGTACTTC.

The chain couples TRBV14 to TRBJ2-7; D gene unclear. The CDR3 length is 13 residues. Trimming removed 1 base from V and 6 bases from J, with 10 bases in between. Germline V gene sequence: CDR1 SGHDN, CDR2 FVKESK. CDR3 residues: CASSQGRVGEQYF. CDR3 bases: TGTGCCAGCAGCCAAGGAAGGGTGGGCGAGCAGTACTTC. Based on the CDR3 plus reference TRBV14 and TRBJ2-7, the full variable domain is EAGVTQFPSHSVIEKGQTVTLRCDPISGHDNLYWYRRVMGKEIKFLLHFVKESKQDESGMPNNRFLAERTGGTYSTLKVQPAELEDSGVYFCASSQGRVGEQYFGPGTRLTVT.

This clonotype occurred many times. The J gene is TRBJ1-1, the V gene TRBV5-1; tentatively, D is TRBD1 (5 bases). Trimming removed 5 bases from V and 1 base from J, with 15 bases in between. The CDR3 loop spans 15 amino acids. CDR1 is SGHRS, CDR2 YFSETQ, per germline. In DNA, the CDR3 is TGCGCCAGCAGTCCTACGGGTGGGGCGAACACTGAAGCTTTCTTT. Protein: CASSPTGGANTEAFF.

In regard to this clonotype: A much larger clone is a single base away; this may be a read error. The chain carries TRBV18 and TRBJ2-7; D gene uncertain. CDR1 KGHSH and CDR2 LQKENI come from the germline V gene. The CDR3 extends over 15 amino acids. The CDR3 DNA is TGTGCCAGCTCACCACTAGAGGAACTCTCCTACGACCAGTACTTC. Amino acids: CASSPLEELSYDQYF. Combining the CDR3 with reference TRBV18 and TRBJ2-7 gives the whole variable domain NAGVMQNPRHLVRRRGQEARLRCSPMKGHSHVYWYRQLPEEGLKFMVYLQKENIIDESGMPKERFSAEFPKEGPSILRIQQVVRGDSAAYFCASSPLEELSYDQYFGPGTRLTVT.

This sequence joins TRBV6-1 and TRBJ2-2; 7 bases fit TRBD2. J was trimmed by 2 bases and V by 5 bases; bases with no gene match: 11. Germline CDR1 is MNHNS and CDR2 is SASEGT. CDR3 length equals 17 residues. This CDR3 is CASSKQGVGLNTGELFF. The CDR3 nucleotides read TGTGCCAGCAGTAAACAAGGCGTGGGACTAAACACCGGGGAGCTGTTTTTT.